A selection of T cell receptor beta chains follows, all from one sample in a study of shared clonotypes between healthy human individuals. Sequenced by immunoSEQ multiplex PCR; TCRdb stores in-frame clones only, minus some. The sample has approximately 640,000 clones, 60% to 80% seen once. Sequencing used memory CD4+ T cells sorted from blood. These receptors came from a woman younger than 45 in good health. The CDR3 runs from the conserved cysteine through the conserved F or W. Each record gives: D gene, clone size, V gene, J gene, CDR3 DNA, CDR3 protein. D genes are given only for firm matches. Not all rows give a size; the values are once, few, many and, for expanded clones, a class.

d_gene: .; abundance: .; v_gene: TRBV5-1; j_gene: TRBJ2-7; CDR3nt: TGCGCCAGCAGCGGTAGCGGAGACTACGAGCAGTACTTC; CDR3aa: CASSGSGDYEQYF
d_gene: TRBD2; abundance: .; v_gene: TRBV11-2; j_gene: TRBJ2-5; CDR3nt: TGTGCCAGCAGGAGCACTAGCGGGAGGAGAGAGACCCAGTACTTC; CDR3aa: CASRSTSGRRETQYF
d_gene: TRBD1; abundance: .; v_gene: TRBV18; j_gene: TRBJ1-4; CDR3nt: TGTGCCAGCTCACTATCGATGGGACAGGGTGATGAAAAACTGTTTTTT; CDR3aa: CASSLSMGQGDEKLFF
d_gene: TRBD1; abundance: .; v_gene: TRBV5-1; j_gene: TRBJ2-7; CDR3nt: TGCGCCAGCAGCGGACGGACAGGTTATTCCTACGAGCAGTACTTC; CDR3aa: CASSGRTGYSYEQYF
d_gene: .; abundance: .; v_gene: TRBV7-2; j_gene: TRBJ1-2; CDR3nt: TGTGCCAGCAGCCGCGGGACGGTCTATGGCTACACCTTC; CDR3aa: CASSRGTVYGYTF
d_gene: .; abundance: once; v_gene: TRBV4-1; j_gene: TRBJ1-1; CDR3nt: TGCGCCAGCAGCTCGACCCGAGGCGCATCGGGGAACACTGAAGCTTTCTTT; CDR3aa: CASSSTRGASGNTEAFF
d_gene: TRBD2; abundance: .; v_gene: TRBV30; j_gene: TRBJ2-1; CDR3nt: TGTGCCTGGAGTCGACTAGCGTTAAGGGACAATGAGCAGTTCTTC; CDR3aa: CAWSRLALRDNEQFF
d_gene: .; abundance: .; v_gene: TRBV19; j_gene: TRBJ1-2; CDR3nt: TGTGCCAGTAGCCAGGATCGGGGGCCAAGGCGCTACCTCTATGGCTACACCTTC; CDR3aa: CASSQDRGPRRYLYGYTF
d_gene: .; abundance: once; v_gene: TRBV10-3; j_gene: TRBJ2-5; CDR3nt: TGTGCCATCAGCCCACCTTCGGGGACCCAGTACTTC; CDR3aa: CAISPPSGTQYF
d_gene: TRBD1; abundance: .; v_gene: TRBV29-1; j_gene: TRBJ1-1; CDR3nt: TGCAGCGTCCTTGAAGGGGGCAGGGGCACTGAAGCTTTCTTT; CDR3aa: CSVLEGGRGTEAFF
d_gene: .; abundance: .; v_gene: TRBV14; j_gene: TRBJ2-6; CDR3nt: TGTGCCAGCAGCCGCCAGAAAGGGGCCAACGTCCTGACTTTC; CDR3aa: CASSRQKGANVLTF
d_gene: .; abundance: once; v_gene: TRBV11-2; j_gene: TRBJ1-1; CDR3nt: TGTGCCAGCAGCCTATTGACAGGGAACACTGAAGCTTTCTTT; CDR3aa: CASSLLTGNTEAFF
d_gene: .; abundance: .; v_gene: TRBV5-1; j_gene: TRBJ2-7; CDR3nt: TGCGCCAGCGGCCGGGACCCTTCCTACGAGCAGTACTTC; CDR3aa: CASGRDPSYEQYF
d_gene: TRBD1; abundance: few; v_gene: TRBV4-1; j_gene: TRBJ2-7; CDR3nt: TGCGCCAGCAGCCAAGACGGGACAGGGGTTTTTGGTTTGACCTACGAGCAGTACTTC; CDR3aa: CASSQDGTGVFGLTYEQYF
d_gene: TRBD1; abundance: .; v_gene: TRBV27; j_gene: TRBJ2-7; CDR3nt: TGTGCCAGCAGTTTAAAGTGGACAGGGGCCTACGAGCAGTACTTC; CDR3aa: CASSLKWTGAYEQYF
d_gene: .; abundance: .; v_gene: TRBV7-8; j_gene: TRBJ2-1; CDR3nt: TGTGCCAGCAGCTTAGGTCGTAACAATGAGCAGTTCTTC; CDR3aa: CASSLGRNNEQFF
d_gene: TRBD1; abundance: .; v_gene: TRBV18; j_gene: TRBJ1-3; CDR3nt: TGTGCCAGCTCACCCCCCGTCCCGGGACAGGGTTATGGAAACACCATATATTTT; CDR3aa: CASSPPVPGQGYGNTIYF
d_gene: TRBD1; abundance: .; v_gene: TRBV6-1; j_gene: TRBJ1-5; CDR3nt: TGTGCCAGCAGTGACGTAGGACAGGGGGCTCGGCATCAGCCCCAGCATTTT; CDR3aa: CASSDVGQGARHQPQHF
d_gene: TRBD2; abundance: .; v_gene: TRBV5-4; j_gene: TRBJ2-4; CDR3nt: TGTGCCAGCAGCCCTCCGGGACTACAAAAAAACATTCAGTACTTC; CDR3aa: CASSPPGLQKNIQYF
d_gene: TRBD2; abundance: .; v_gene: TRBV2; j_gene: TRBJ2-7; CDR3nt: TGTGCCAGCGGCCCAGCGGGATTGTACGAGCAGTACTTC; CDR3aa: CASGPAGLYEQYF
d_gene: .; abundance: .; v_gene: TRBV5-4; j_gene: TRBJ2-2; CDR3nt: TGTGCCAGCAGCCCGTCGCCGGGGATTACCAACACCGGGGAGCTGTTTTTT; CDR3aa: CASSPSPGITNTGELFF
d_gene: .; abundance: .; v_gene: TRBV27; j_gene: TRBJ2-5; CDR3nt: TGTGCCAGCAGTCCGGGACTTTTATCCGGGGAGACCCAGTACTTC; CDR3aa: CASSPGLLSGETQYF
d_gene: .; abundance: .; v_gene: TRBV10-1; j_gene: TRBJ1-5; CDR3nt: TGCGCCAGCAGTGATGGGTCTCAGCCCCAGCATTTT; CDR3aa: CASSDGSQPQHF
d_gene: TRBD1; abundance: .; v_gene: TRBV28; j_gene: TRBJ2-5; CDR3nt: TGTGCCAGCAGTTTACCCTCGCACAGGGGAGAGACCCAGTACTTC; CDR3aa: CASSLPSHRGETQYF
d_gene: TRBD2; abundance: .; v_gene: TRBV5-4; j_gene: TRBJ2-7; CDR3nt: TGTGCCAGCAGCTTGGCCCTAGCGGAATCCGCCTACGAGCAGTACTTC; CDR3aa: CASSLALAESAYEQYF
d_gene: TRBD1; abundance: .; v_gene: TRBV5-6; j_gene: TRBJ2-7; CDR3nt: TGTGCCAGCAGCTACACAGGGGTAACCCTTGAGCAGTACTTC; CDR3aa: CASSYTGVTLEQYF
d_gene: .; abundance: .; v_gene: TRBV7-9; j_gene: TRBJ2-7; CDR3nt: TGTGCCAGCAGTTCCATGGCCCAACACTCGCAGTACTTC; CDR3aa: CASSSMAQHSQYF
d_gene: TRBD1; abundance: few; v_gene: TRBV7-9; j_gene: TRBJ1-1; CDR3nt: TGTGCCAGCAGCTTATTAGGGACAGCCCGCATGAACACTGAAGCTTTCTTT; CDR3aa: CASSLLGTARMNTEAFF
d_gene: TRBD2; abundance: .; v_gene: TRBV4-2; j_gene: TRBJ2-1; CDR3nt: TGTGCCAGCAGCCAAGATATGGTAGCGGGATACGGTGAGCAGTTCTTC; CDR3aa: CASSQDMVAGYGEQFF
d_gene: .; abundance: few; v_gene: TRBV11-1; j_gene: TRBJ2-2; CDR3nt: TGTGCCAGCGGAGCCCGGGACTTAAACACCGGGGAGCTGTTTTTT; CDR3aa: CASGARDLNTGELFF
d_gene: TRBD2; abundance: few; v_gene: TRBV29-1; j_gene: TRBJ2-4; CDR3nt: TGCAGCGCCAACCTCCGGGGGGTGAAAAACATTCAGTACTTC; CDR3aa: CSANLRGVKNIQYF
d_gene: .; abundance: .; v_gene: TRBV28; j_gene: TRBJ1-1; CDR3nt: TGTGCCAGCAGTGGCAGGTCCCCGGACGGAGCTTTCTTT; CDR3aa: CASSGRSPDGAFF
d_gene: .; abundance: .; v_gene: TRBV2; j_gene: TRBJ2-7; CDR3nt: TGTGCCAGCGCCCTAGCATCCTACGAGCAGTACTTC; CDR3aa: CASALASYEQYF
d_gene: TRBD1; abundance: .; v_gene: TRBV30; j_gene: TRBJ1-2; CDR3nt: TGTGCCTGGAGTGTGGGGCCGCTTGCGGGACAGCCAGGCACTAACTATGGCTACACCTTC; CDR3aa: CAWSVGPLAGQPGTNYGYTF
d_gene: TRBD2; abundance: .; v_gene: TRBV2; j_gene: TRBJ2-7; CDR3nt: TGTGCCAGCAGCGACCTTAGCGGGGGAGCCTACGAGCAGTACTTC; CDR3aa: CASSDLSGGAYEQYF
d_gene: TRBD1; abundance: few; v_gene: TRBV28; j_gene: TRBJ1-5; CDR3nt: TGTGCCAGCAGTTTCCAGGGGGCGAGGAATCAGCCCCAGCATTTT; CDR3aa: CASSFQGARNQPQHF
d_gene: .; abundance: .; v_gene: TRBV21-1; j_gene: TRBJ2-7; CDR3nt: TGTGCCAGCAGCAAGAGGGGGTCGCTGAATAAAAATTTC; CDR3aa: CASSKRGSLNKNF
d_gene: .; abundance: .; v_gene: TRBV7-6; j_gene: TRBJ2-1; CDR3nt: TGTGCCAGCAGCTTACGCACTAGAGCGACACACAATGAGCAGTTCTTC; CDR3aa: CASSLRTRATHNEQFF
d_gene: .; abundance: once; v_gene: TRBV27; j_gene: TRBJ1-2; CDR3nt: TGTGCCAGCAGAGAAGGGCGAAACTATGGCTACACCTTC; CDR3aa: CASREGRNYGYTF
d_gene: TRBD1; abundance: .; v_gene: TRBV7-9; j_gene: TRBJ1-1; CDR3nt: TGTGCCAGCAGCTTAACAGGGGGAGCTTTCTTT; CDR3aa: CASSLTGGAFF